Below, one TCR beta chain is given with its context. Its antigen is still unknown. With V trimmed by 5 bases and J by 7 bases, 5 bases remained unmatched. Germline CDR1 MDHEN, CDR2 SYDVKM. This CDR3 contains 14 residues. This specimen comes from a study of beta chain features in type 1 diabetes. General study findings and limits: Among all four CD4+ subsets, Type 1 diabetes patients had TCRB CDR3s that were moderately but significantly shorter.

Sequencing targeted expressed TCRB transcripts, as all isolated RNA had been reverse transcribed. Only in-frame clones appear in the TCRdb table, and some are missing; sequencing was by immunoSEQ multiplex PCR. The data show roughly 260,000 clones, with around 21% seen just once and about 0.028% held by the top ten. Sampling consisted of one heparinised blood draw per donor, averaging approximately 120 mL. A CD45RO/CCR7/CD25/CD127/CD95/CD27 panel sorted naive, central memory, regulatory and stem cell-like memory CD4+ cells. The chain uses TRBV28 and TRBJ2-4, with 10 bases lining up with TRBD1. The TCR was taken from a middle-aged woman with type 1 diabetes. The sequenced sample was naive CD4+ T cells from blood. The CDR3 bases are TGTGCCAGCAGTACCCGACAGGGGGCGAACATTCAGTACTTC. Protein sequence: CASSTRQGANIQYF.